A single T cell receptor beta chain is shown here with its context. What it recognizes is unknown. The same CDR3 is also encoded by other DNA sequences in this sample. The length of the CDR3 is 14 residues. The germline CDR1 and CDR2 sequences are MNHEY and SMNVEV (reference sequence). Trimming pared 6 bases from V and 4 bases from J, leaving 15 bases between. The data are from a study of cytomegalovirus exposure and HLA in healthy donors. Study conclusions and caveats: It was 164 TCR beta chains that were listed as cytomegalovirus-associated.

Assay used: immunoSEQ multiplex PCR; TCRdb lists only in-frame clones, some missing. The sample gives 260,000 or so clones, around 89% of which show up once; about 0.85% is in the top ten. Sequenced input: PBMCs. This TCR derives from a woman aged 18 to 35 in good health and CMV-seronegative. The V and J genes are TRBV27 and TRBJ1-1; D perhaps matches TRBD1 (5 bases). DNA for the CDR3: TGTGCCAGCAGCTCCGGGGCGGGAGGCACTGAAGCTTTCTTT. Its protein is CASSSGAGGTEAFF.